These 21 T cell receptor beta chains originate from one sample sequenced in a study of early stage breast cancer tumors. Method: immunoSEQ multiplex PCR; TCRdb's copy keeps in-frame clones and lacks some. This table holds more than 55,000 clones, 80% found once. Sequenced input: blood. The receptors stem from a person aged 40 to 50 with breast cancer.

This clone was seen once. The V call is TRBV28, the J call TRBJ1-5; D may be TRBD1 (5 bases). The V end lost 5 bases, the J end lost 5 bases, and 13 bases lay between the germline ends. Germline CDR1 is MDHEN and CDR2 is SYDVKM. The CDR3 totals 14 residues. The CDR3 DNA sequence: TGTGCCAGCAGTCCCACGGCAGGGCATCAGCCCCAGCATTTT. Translation gives CASSPTAGHQPQHF.

This chain connects TRBV5-1 to TRBJ2-6; D is possibly TRBD1 (5 bases). CDR1 and CDR2 from the germline V gene are SGHRS and YFSETQ. The CDR3 runs to 15 residues. V dropped 3 bases and J dropped 1 base, with 8 bases sitting between them. The CDR3 nucleotides read TGCGCCAGCAGCTCACAGGCGTCTGGGGCCAACGTCCTGACTTTC. This translates into CASSSQASGANVLTF.

This chain links TRBV4-1 with TRBJ1-5, with D maybe TRBD1 (6 bases). Germline V gene data show CDR1 as MGHRA and CDR2 as YSYEKL. V was trimmed by 1 base and J by 7 bases, leaving 17 bases between them. CDR3 length: 16 residues. The CDR3 here is CASSQGTASQEQPQHF. The CDR3 region has the DNA TGCGCCAGCAGCCAAGGGACAGCCTCCCAGGAGCAGCCCCAGCATTTT.

This clone occurred a few times. V usage is TRBV18 and J usage is TRBJ1-1; 9 bases are a match to TRBD1. There are 15 residues in the CDR3. Trimming took 4 bases from V and 5 from J; bases not matched to a gene: 8. The V gene's germline CDR1 is KGHSH and CDR2 LQKENI. The CDR3 loop reads CASSRPGQGKTEAFF. The CDR3 DNA reads TGTGCCAGCTCACGCCCGGGACAGGGTAAAACTGAAGCTTTCTTT.

The J gene is TRBJ2-6, the V gene TRBV7-3; D uncertain. The CDR3 has 16 residues. Germline CDR1 is SGHTA and CDR2 is FQGTGA. Trimming left V 3 bases short and J 0 bases short, with 9 bases between. For the CDR3, the DNA is TGTGCCAGCAGCTTTTCGTCAGGCTCTGGGGCCAACGTCCTGACTTTC. This codes for CASSFSSGSGANVLTF.

This clone appeared a single time. The chain carries TRBV2 and TRBJ2-2; the D is unclear. CDR3 length: 12 residues. Germline V gene data show CDR1 as SNHLY and CDR2 as FYNNEI. Trimming stripped 4 bases from V and 6 bases from J, with 6 bases between. The CDR3 nucleotides are TGTGCCAGCAGTGTCCAGGCCGGGGAGCTGTTTTTT. It encodes CASSVQAGELFF.

On this clone: The germline gene is not matched at one end of the junction; a read error may be the cause. The chain recombines TRBV28 with TRBJ2-5; 7 bases agree with TRBD1. The CDR3 contains 15 residues. CDR1 MDHEN and CDR2 SYDVKM come from the germline V gene. In nucleotides, the CDR3 is TGTGCCAGCCGTTTTAGGGGGCAGGGGGAACAGACCCAGTACTTC. Translated: CASRFRGQGEQTQYF.

A few counts support this clone. The rearrangement links TRBV30 to TRBJ2-7; no clear D. CDR1 and CDR2 (germline): GTSNPN, SVGIG (reference sequence). This CDR3 comprises 12 residues. V shed 1 base and J shed 12 bases, with 16 bases lying between them. The CDR3 here is CAWSGSKDGAYF. The CDR3 nucleotides are TGTGCCTGGAGTGGTAGTAAGGATGGCGCGTACTTC.

The V gene is TRBV4-1, the J gene TRBJ1-4; TRBD1 aligns across 7 bases. Trimming took 6 bases from V and 10 from J; bases not matched to a gene: 11. This CDR3 has 14 residues. In germline, CDR1 is MGHRA, CDR2 YSYEKL. The chain's CDR3 is CASSVPGTEVKLFF. CDR3 DNA: TGCGCCAGCAGTGTGCCGGGGACAGAAGTAAAACTGTTTTTT.

V is TRBV4-1 and J is TRBJ1-1; D ambiguous. Germline-derived CDR1 and CDR2 are MGHRA and YSYEKL. CDR3 length: 12 amino acids. V lost 8 bases and J 12 bases, leaving 19 bases between the germline ends. In DNA, the CDR3 is TGCGCCAGCGCGCAGCCAAACGAGGTCCCTTTCTTT. Residues: CASAQPNEVPFF.

The chain employs TRBV11-2 and TRBJ2-1, with 9 bases that match TRBD2. This CDR3 comprises 18 residues. V dropped 4 bases and J dropped 8; count of bases not matched to a gene: 18. Germline V gene sequence: CDR1 SGHAT, CDR2 FQNNGV. Here the CDR3 DNA reads TGTGCCAGCAGCTACAATGACAAGCGCGTAGCGGGAGTAGATGAGCAGTTCTTC. Amino acid sequence: CASSYNDKRVAGVDEQFF.

The gene calls are TRBV5-1 and TRBJ2-1; D remains unclear. From germline, CDR1 is SGHRS and CDR2 YFSETQ. The CDR3 is 15 amino acids. Trimming took 0 bases from V and 7 from J, leaving 14 bases between them. Here the CDR3 reads CASSLDPTPRNEQFF. The CDR3 DNA reads as TGCGCCAGCAGCTTGGATCCAACCCCCCGGAATGAGCAGTTCTTC.

This chain joins TRBV7-2 and TRBJ1-2; 10 nucleotides line up with TRBD1. Germline lookup yields CDR1 SGHTA and CDR2 FQGNSA. The J segment lost 5 bases and the V segment lost 4 bases, leaving 7 bases of the junction unmatched. This CDR3 has 15 residues. The CDR3 nucleotides are TGTGCCAGCAGCTACTCCGGGACAGGGGAGTATGGCTACACCTTC. Translation: CASSYSGTGEYGYTF. The variable domain in full, with the rest retrieved from reference TRBV7-2 and TRBJ1-2, is GAGVSQSPSNKVTEKGKDVELRCDPISGHTALYWYRQSLGQGLEFLIYFQGNSAPDKSGLPSDRFSAERTGGSVSTLTIQRTQQEDSAVYLCASSYSGTGEYGYTFGSGTRLTVV.

Worth noting for this clone: One end of the junction fails to match germline, which may point to a read error. The gene calls are TRBV7-7 and TRBJ1-3; no definite D call. CDR1 is SSHAT and CDR2 is FNYEAQ in the germline V gene (reference sequence). This CDR3 region has 15 residues. The CDR3 DNA follows: TGTGCTAGCAGCTTAAGGGCAGGCTCTGGAAACACCATATATTTT. It encodes CASSLRAGSGNTIYF.

This clone showed up just once. The chain links TRBV9 to TRBJ1-1; possible D gene TRBD1, 6 bases. The CDR3 is made up of 13 amino acids. With 0 bases removed from V and 7 bases from J, the gap between germline ends came to 10 bases. Looked up from germline, CDR1 is SGDLS and CDR2 is YYNGEE. The CDR3 DNA is TGTGCCAGCAGCGTAGCTGAACAGGGTGAAGCTTTCTTT. This encodes CASSVAEQGEAFF. Variable domain in full (rest from reference TRBV9 and TRBJ1-1): DSGVTQTPKHLITATGQRVTLRCSPRSGDLSVYWYQQSLDQGLQFLIQYYNGEERAKGNILERFSAQQFPDLHSELNLSSLELGDSALYFCASSVAEQGEAFFGQGTRLTVV.

The chain employs TRBV5-4 and TRBJ2-5; D perhaps matches TRBD1 (6 bases). The V and J ends lost 4 bases and 0 bases respectively, with 13 bases between them. Germline V CDR1 and CDR2: SGHNT, YYREEE (reference sequence). The length of the CDR3 is 15 residues. In DNA form, the CDR3 reads TGTGCCAGCAGCCCCACGTACAGGGACCAAGAGACCCAGTACTTC. Amino acid sequence: CASSPTYRDQETQYF. The variable domain in full, completed from reference TRBV5-4 and TRBJ2-5, reads ETGVTQSPTHLIKTRGQQVTLRCSSQSGHNTVSWYQQALGQGPQFIFQYYREEENGRGNFPPRFSGLQFPNYSSELNVNALELDDSALYLCASSPTYRDQETQYFGPGTRLLVL.

The CDR3 is CASSGQTRDTDTQYF. As DNA, the CDR3 is TGTGCCAGCAGCGGACAAACCAGGGACACAGATACGCAGTATTTT. The V and J genes are TRBV21-1 and TRBJ2-3; TRBD1 reflects the table's D call only, with no check against the DNA. TRBV21-1 is a pseudogene segment. The CDR3 has 15 residues.

The gene calls are TRBV18 and TRBJ1-5; 9 bases are a match to TRBD1. V lost 3 bases, J lost 4 bases, and 7 bases stayed unmatched. CDR3 length: 16 residues. Germline values: CDR1 KGHSH, CDR2 LQKENI. In nucleotides, the CDR3 is TGTGCCAGCTCACCTACCTTCGGACAGGGGAATCAGCCCCAGCATTTT. It translates to CASSPTFGQGNQPQHF.

This chain connects TRBV6-5 to TRBJ2-6; D gene ambiguous. Per the germline V gene, CDR1 is MNHEY and CDR2 is SVGAGI. The CDR3 consists of 15 residues. V dropped 3 bases and J dropped 2 bases, with 8 bases sitting between them. CDR3 residues: CASSYDIAGANVLTF. CDR3 sequence (DNA): TGTGCCAGCAGTTATGACATAGCTGGGGCCAACGTCCTGACTTTC.

The chain employs TRBV9 and TRBJ2-1; D unclear. Trimming cost V 0 bases and J 7 bases, with 17 bases left between them. The CDR3 totals 16 residues. Germline CDR1 and CDR2: SGDLS and YYNGEE. CDR3 bases: TGTGCCAGCAGCGTAGGAGCTGGCGGCCTAGGGAATGAGCAGTTCTTC. Amino acids: CASSVGAGGLGNEQFF. The whole variable domain, filled in from reference TRBV9 and TRBJ2-1, reads DSGVTQTPKHLITATGQRVTLRCSPRSGDLSVYWYQQSLDQGLQFLIQYYNGEERAKGNILERFSAQQFPDLHSELNLSSLELGDSALYFCASSVGAGGLGNEQFFGPGTRLTVL.

This chain joins TRBV30 and TRBJ2-1; D uncertain. The V end was cut by 1 base, the J end by 10 bases, with 8 bases between. Germline V gene sequence: CDR1 GTSNPN, CDR2 SVGIG (reference sequence). The CDR3 runs 11 residues. In DNA form, the CDR3 reads TGTGCCTGGAGTGGGGAAAAGGAGCAGTTCTTC. As protein: CAWSGEKEQFF.